This T cell receptor (beta chain) was identified during a study of CD8 T cells in Susac syndrome. Germline V gene lookup returns CDR1 SQVTM and CDR2 ANQGSEA. This CDR3 is built from 11 residues. V dropped 3 bases and J dropped 8 bases, with 10 bases sitting between them. When the RNA was reverse transcribed, random hexamers were used with an input of roughly 0.45 to 1 ug. Amplification of TCR beta CDR3 by immunoSEQ multiplex PCR spanned 54 Vbeta and 13 Jbeta. TCRdb re-called the immunoSEQ multiplex PCR reads with MiXCR, one entry per CDR3 protein. The repertoire has 150,000 to 200,000 distinct CDR3 sequences, under 95% of them found once; the top ten carry around 0.1%. Sequencing of TCR beta was performed on blood CD8+ T cells and on blood CD4+ T cells. TEMRA cells were FACS-enriched and CD8+ and CD4+ T cells negatively isolated.

The sample comprised CD4+ T cells from PBMCs. This rearrangement joins TRBV29-1 to TRBJ1-2; weak D call: TRBD1 (6 bases). The receptor was isolated from a human donor in good health. The CDR3 region is CSVDGQGGYTF. CDR3 in DNA: TGCAGCGTTGACGGGCAGGGGGGCTACACCTTC.